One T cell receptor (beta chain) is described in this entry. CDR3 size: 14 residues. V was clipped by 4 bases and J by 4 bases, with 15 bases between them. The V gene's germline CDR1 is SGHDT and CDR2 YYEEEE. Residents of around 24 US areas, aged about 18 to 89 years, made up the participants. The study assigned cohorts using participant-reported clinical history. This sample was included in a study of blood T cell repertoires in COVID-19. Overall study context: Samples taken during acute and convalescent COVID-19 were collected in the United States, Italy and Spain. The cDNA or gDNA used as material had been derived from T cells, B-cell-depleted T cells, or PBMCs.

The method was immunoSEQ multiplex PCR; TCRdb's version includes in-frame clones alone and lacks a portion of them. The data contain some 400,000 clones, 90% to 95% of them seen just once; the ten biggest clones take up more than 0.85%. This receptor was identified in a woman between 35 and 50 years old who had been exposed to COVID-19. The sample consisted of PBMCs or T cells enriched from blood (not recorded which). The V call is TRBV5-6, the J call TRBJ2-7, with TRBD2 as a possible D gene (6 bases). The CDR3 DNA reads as TGTGCCAGCAGCGGCCCGGGACTGACATACGAGCAGTACTTC. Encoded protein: CASSGPGLTYEQYF.